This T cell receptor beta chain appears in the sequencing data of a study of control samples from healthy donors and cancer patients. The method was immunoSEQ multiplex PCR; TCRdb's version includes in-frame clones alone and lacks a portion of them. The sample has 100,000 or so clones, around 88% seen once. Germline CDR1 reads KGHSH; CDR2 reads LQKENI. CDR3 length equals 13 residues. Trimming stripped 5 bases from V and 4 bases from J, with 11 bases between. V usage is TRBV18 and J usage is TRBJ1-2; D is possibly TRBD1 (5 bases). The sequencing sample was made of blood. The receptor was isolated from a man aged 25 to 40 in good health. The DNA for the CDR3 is TGTGCCAGCTCAACCGGGGCCACCTATGGCTACACCTTC. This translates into CASSTGATYGYTF.